This T cell receptor beta chain comes out of a study of T cell repertoires in cytomegalovirus infection. To note about this clonotype: Its antigen is as yet unknown.

Germline V CDR1 and CDR2: MNHEY, SVGEGT. V trimming: 5 bases; J trimming: 7 bases; junction bases outside the gene matches: 5. The CDR3 runs to 13 residues. TCRdb reprocessed the reads with MiXCR, giving one entry per CDR3 protein. Of over 120,000 distinct CDR3 sequences in the sample, over 30% are singletons; the top ten hold 52%. This specimen consisted of CD8+ T cells from cultured PBMCs, obtained from culture after CMV antigen stimulation. This receptor was obtained from a human donor in good health (CMV status not recorded). Some clones in this sample may be carry-over from other donors' samples. The gene calls are TRBV6-2 or TRBV6-3 and TRBJ2-1; 7 nucleotides align to TRBD2. The CDR3 loop reads CASSTGRTNEQFF. DNA for the CDR3: TGTGCCAGCAGTACCGGGAGGACGAATGAGCAGTTCTTC.